This TCR beta chain was observed in a study of cytomegalovirus exposure and HLA in healthy donors. About the study: A subsequent analysis reported that the 95 to 150 validation repertoires were produced on the same platform that had also been used for the roughly 700 first-cohort repertoires. Study-wide results and limits: The listing of 150 to 200 TCR beta chains classed them as cytomegalovirus-associated. The dataset shows that most TCR sequences were rare, while some public TCRs occurred in many donors.

The validation cohort, a group of roughly 120 subjects, included the donors and was separate from the roughly 670-subject first cohort. As to this clone: The antigen remains undetermined.

The CDR3 is 14 residues long. Trimming removed 9 bases from V and 0 bases from J; junction bases left unmatched: 2. Germline-derived CDR1 and CDR2 are ENHRY and SYGVKD. Sequenced by immunoSEQ multiplex PCR; TCRdb stores in-frame clones only, minus some. This table holds under 400,000 clones, 70% to 90% found once. The chain recombines TRBV10-3 with TRBJ1-6, with 7 bases lining up with TRBD1. The sample consisted of PBMCs. The sequence was collected from a man aged 25-45 years in good health and CMV-seronegative. Here the CDR3 reads CAIRQGSYNSPLHF. The CDR3 nucleotides read TGTGCCATAAGACAGGGCTCCTATAATTCACCCCTCCACTTT.